Listed below are T cell receptor beta chains from one sample, sequenced in a study of CD8 T cells in ankylosing spondylitis. TCRdb reprocessed the 5' RACE reads with MiXCR, giving one entry per CDR3 protein. The sample holds 350,000 to 450,000 distinct CDR3 sequences, roughly 20% seen once. Material for sequencing was blood, either unsorted or a sorted T cell fraction (not recorded which). All receptors come from a male donor with ankylosing spondylitis or in good health (not recorded which). Both conserved end residues are part of each CDR3.

v_call,cdr3_aa
TRBV29-1,CSVVGGLTGELFF
TRBV29-1,CSVVGLPYPYEQYF
TRBV29-1,CSVESGGSYEQYF
TRBV6-5,CASSYVQVGYQETQYF
TRBV28,CASSDTGDEQYF
TRBV6-1,CASRTGTGDHEQFF
TRBV20-1,CSARPDPNTGELFF
TRBV10-2,CASRTGVVDTQYF
TRBV6-5,CASSLTSGGATNEQFF
TRBV12-3/TRBV12-4,CASSSWDVLTKNIQYF
TRBV12-3/TRBV12-4,CASSFYSGAAGELFF
TRBV5-1,CASSGAAATYEQYF
TRBV9,CASTNQREQETQYF
TRBV3-1,CASSLPTGAEQYF
TRBV5-6,CASSLRVSYEQYF
TRBV6-5,CASISRSLYNEQFF
TRBV27,CASSLQGFGTEAFF
TRBV6-1,CAKKRDRIRGNQPQHF
TRBV12-3/TRBV12-4,CASSLAGTDQETQYF
TRBV6-1,CASREVSGGGYNEQFF
TRBV12-3/TRBV12-4,CASDPGDRSYNEQFF
TRBV7-6,CASSLDAYGPGANVLTF
TRBV4-1,CASSQEKGWDQETQYF
TRBV11-1,CASSFDIDTQYF
TRBV29-1,CSAQGRESSYEQYF
TRBV11-3,CASSSEGTDTQYF
TRBV20-1,CSASRWDFSGSVRSSSYNEQFF
TRBV9,CASSGGSGADTQYF
TRBV27,CASSSRLAGGTDTQYF
TRBV7-8,CASSLYAGLSNEQFF
TRBV29-1,CSVEERSGEGYGYTF
TRBV29-1,CSVGGGESSYEQYF
TRBV4-1,CASSQEVWRTGQYF
TRBV6-5,CASSSGTGGFGEQYF
TRBV20-1,CSARDSIAGSSFEQYF
TRBV5-1,CASSFFDDLQETQYF
TRBV2,CASSEVVIGYNSPLHF
TRBV4-1,CASSPRDNDQETQYF
TRBV7-9,CASSATLDRGVPYGYTF
TRBV3-1,CASSQLLADYNEQFF
TRBV2,CASEIRDSSYEQYF
TRBV24-1,CATSARTGSNTGELFF
TRBV12-3/TRBV12-4,CASRPETETYSTGELFF
TRBV11-1,CASRAGTGGGANTEAFF
TRBV14,CASSPDREGTEAFF
TRBV6-5,CASSYVWVTGANVLTF
TRBV7-9,CASSSRDYYSYEQYF
TRBV6-5,CASSYGTGGYNEQFF
TRBV5-1,CASSRGDLGQYF
TRBV29-1,CSVEGWGPQGNNEQFF